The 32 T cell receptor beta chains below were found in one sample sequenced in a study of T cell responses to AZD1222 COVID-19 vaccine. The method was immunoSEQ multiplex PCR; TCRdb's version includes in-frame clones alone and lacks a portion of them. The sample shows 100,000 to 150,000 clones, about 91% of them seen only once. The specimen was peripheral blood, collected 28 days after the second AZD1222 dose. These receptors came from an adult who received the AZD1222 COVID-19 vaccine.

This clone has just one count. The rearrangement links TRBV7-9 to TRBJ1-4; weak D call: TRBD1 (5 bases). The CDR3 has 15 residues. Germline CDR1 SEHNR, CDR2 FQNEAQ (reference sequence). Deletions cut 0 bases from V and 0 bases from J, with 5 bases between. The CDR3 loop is CASSLAGATNEKLFF. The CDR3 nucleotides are TGTGCCAGCAGCTTAGCAGGGGCAACTAATGAAAAACTGTTTTTT.

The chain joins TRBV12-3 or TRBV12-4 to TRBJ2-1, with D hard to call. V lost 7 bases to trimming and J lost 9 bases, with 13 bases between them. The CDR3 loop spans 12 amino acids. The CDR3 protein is CASTLYMGEQFF. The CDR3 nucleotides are TGTGCCAGCACCCTTTACATGGGTGAGCAGTTCTTC.

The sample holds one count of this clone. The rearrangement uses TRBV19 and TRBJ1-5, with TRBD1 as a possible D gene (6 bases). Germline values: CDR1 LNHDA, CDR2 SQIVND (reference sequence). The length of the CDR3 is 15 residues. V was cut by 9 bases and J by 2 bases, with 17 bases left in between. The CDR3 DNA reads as TGTGCCAGCCGGGGACACTCGGGGGGCAATCAGCCCCAGCATTTT. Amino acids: CASRGHSGGNQPQHF.

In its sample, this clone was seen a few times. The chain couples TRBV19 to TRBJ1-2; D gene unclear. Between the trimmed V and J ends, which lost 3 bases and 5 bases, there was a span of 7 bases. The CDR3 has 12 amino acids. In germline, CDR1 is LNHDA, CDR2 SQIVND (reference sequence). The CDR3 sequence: CASSMTLYGYTF. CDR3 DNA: TGTGCCAGTAGTATGACCCTATATGGCTACACCTTC.

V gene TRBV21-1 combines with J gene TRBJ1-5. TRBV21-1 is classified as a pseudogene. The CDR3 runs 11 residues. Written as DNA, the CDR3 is TGTGCCAGCCGGGGGTTTCAGCCCCAGCATTTT. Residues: CASRGFQPQHF.

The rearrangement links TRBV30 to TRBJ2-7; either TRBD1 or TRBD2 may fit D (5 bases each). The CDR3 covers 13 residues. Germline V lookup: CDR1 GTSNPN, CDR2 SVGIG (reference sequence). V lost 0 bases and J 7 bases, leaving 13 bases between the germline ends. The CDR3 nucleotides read TGTGCCTGGAGTGTTGGGACCTCCGGAGAGCAGTACTTC. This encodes CAWSVGTSGEQYF.

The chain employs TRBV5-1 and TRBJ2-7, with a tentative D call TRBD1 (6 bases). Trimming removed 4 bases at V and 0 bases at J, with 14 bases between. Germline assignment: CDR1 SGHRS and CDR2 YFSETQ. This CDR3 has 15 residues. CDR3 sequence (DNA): TGCGCCAGCAGCGCATTGACAGGTTCCTCCTACGAGCAGTACTTC. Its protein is CASSALTGSSYEQYF.

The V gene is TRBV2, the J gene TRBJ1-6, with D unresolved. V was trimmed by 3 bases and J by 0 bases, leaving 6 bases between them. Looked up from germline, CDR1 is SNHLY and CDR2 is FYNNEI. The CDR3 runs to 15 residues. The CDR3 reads CASSERGSYNSPLHF. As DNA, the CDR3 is TGTGCCAGCAGTGAGCGGGGCTCCTATAATTCACCCCTCCACTTT.

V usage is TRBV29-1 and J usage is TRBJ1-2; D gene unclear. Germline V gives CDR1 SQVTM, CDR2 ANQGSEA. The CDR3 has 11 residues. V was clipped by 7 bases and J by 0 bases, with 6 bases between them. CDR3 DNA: TGCAGCGATCGGACTAACTATGGCTACACCTTC. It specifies CSDRTNYGYTF.

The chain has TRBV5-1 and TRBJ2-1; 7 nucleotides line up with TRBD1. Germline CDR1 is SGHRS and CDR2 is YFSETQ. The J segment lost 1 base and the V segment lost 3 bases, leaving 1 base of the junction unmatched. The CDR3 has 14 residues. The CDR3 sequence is CASSSTGSYNEQFF. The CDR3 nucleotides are TGCGCCAGCAGCTCGACAGGGTCCTACAATGAGCAGTTCTTC.

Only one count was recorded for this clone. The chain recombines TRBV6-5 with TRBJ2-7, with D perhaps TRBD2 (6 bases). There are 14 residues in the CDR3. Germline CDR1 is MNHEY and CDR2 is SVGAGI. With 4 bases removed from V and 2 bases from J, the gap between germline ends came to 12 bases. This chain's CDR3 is CASSSGTPTYEQYF. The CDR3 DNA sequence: TGTGCCAGCAGTTCCGGGACTCCTACCTACGAGCAGTACTTC.

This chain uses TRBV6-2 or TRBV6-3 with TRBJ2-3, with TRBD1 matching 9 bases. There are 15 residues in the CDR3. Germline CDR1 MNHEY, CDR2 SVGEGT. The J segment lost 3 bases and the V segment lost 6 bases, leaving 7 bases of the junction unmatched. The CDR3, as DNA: TGTGCCAGCAGCTCGGGACAGGGTGTGACAGATACGCAGTATTTT. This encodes CASSSGQGVTDTQYF.

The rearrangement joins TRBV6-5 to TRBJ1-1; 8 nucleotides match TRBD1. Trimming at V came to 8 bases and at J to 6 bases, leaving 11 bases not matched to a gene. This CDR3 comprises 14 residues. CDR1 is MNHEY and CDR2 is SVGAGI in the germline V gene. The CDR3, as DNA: TGTGCCAGCCGCGAATACAGGGGGAGTTCTGAAGCTTTCTTT. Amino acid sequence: CASREYRGSSEAFF.

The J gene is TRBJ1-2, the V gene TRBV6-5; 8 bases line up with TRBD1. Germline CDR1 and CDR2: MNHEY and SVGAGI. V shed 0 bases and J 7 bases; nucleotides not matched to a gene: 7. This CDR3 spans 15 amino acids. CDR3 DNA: TGTGCCAGCAGTTACTCTGGCAGGGGGCTTGGTGGCTACACCTTC. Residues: CASSYSGRGLGGYTF.

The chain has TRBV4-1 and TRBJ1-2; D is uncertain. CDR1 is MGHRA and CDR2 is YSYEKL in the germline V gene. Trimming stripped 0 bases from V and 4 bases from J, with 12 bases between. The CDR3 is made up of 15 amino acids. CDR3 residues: CASSQDNGEFYGYTF. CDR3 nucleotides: TGCGCCAGCAGCCAAGATAATGGGGAATTCTATGGCTACACCTTC.

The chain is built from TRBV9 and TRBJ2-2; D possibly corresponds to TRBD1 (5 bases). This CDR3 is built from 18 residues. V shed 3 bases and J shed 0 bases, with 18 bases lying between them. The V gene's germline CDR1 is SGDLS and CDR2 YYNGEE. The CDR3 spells CASSDGALDRANTGELFF. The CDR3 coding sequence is TGTGCCAGCAGCGATGGGGCCCTTGATAGGGCGAACACCGGGGAGCTGTTTTTT.

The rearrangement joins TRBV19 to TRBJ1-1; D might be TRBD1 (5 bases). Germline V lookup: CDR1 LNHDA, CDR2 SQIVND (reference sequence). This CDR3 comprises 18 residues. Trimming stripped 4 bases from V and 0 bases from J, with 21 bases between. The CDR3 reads CASSKGSSRGTLNTEAFF. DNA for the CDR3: TGTGCCAGTAGTAAGGGGAGTAGTCGGGGGACCTTGAACACTGAAGCTTTCTTT. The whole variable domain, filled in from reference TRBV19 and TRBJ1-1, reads DGGITQSPKYLFRKEGQNVTLSCEQNLNHDAMYWYRQDPGQGLRLIYYSQIVNDFQKGDIAEGYSVSREKKESFPLTVTSAQKNPTAFYLCASSKGSSRGTLNTEAFFGQGTRLTVV.

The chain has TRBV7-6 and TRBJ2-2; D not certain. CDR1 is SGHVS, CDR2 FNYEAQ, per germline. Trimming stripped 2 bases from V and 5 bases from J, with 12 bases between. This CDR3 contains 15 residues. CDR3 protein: CASSLSRGGTGELFF. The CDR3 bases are TGTGCCAGCAGCTTATCCCGTGGTGGTACCGGGGAGCTGTTTTTT.

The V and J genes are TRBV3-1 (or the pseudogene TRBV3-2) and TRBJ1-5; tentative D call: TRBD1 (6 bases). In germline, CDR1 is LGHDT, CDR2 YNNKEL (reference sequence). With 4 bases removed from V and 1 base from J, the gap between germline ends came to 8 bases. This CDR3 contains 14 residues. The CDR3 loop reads CASSLQGSNQPQHF. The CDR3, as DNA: TGTGCCAGCAGCCTCCAGGGGAGCAATCAGCCCCAGCATTTT.

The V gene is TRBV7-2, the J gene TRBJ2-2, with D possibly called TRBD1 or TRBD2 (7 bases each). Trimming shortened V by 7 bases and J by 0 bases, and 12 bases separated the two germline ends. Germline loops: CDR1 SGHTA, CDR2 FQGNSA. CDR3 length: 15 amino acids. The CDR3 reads CASTPGGANTGELFF. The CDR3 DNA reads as TGTGCCAGCACCCCAGGGGGGGCGAACACCGGGGAGCTGTTTTTT.

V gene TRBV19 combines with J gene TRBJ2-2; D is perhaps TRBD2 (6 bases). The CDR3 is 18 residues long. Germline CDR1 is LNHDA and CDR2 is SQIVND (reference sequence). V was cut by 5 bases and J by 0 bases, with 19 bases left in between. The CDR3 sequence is CASSREPVIAANTGELFF. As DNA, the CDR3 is TGTGCCAGTAGTCGAGAACCCGTAATAGCGGCGAACACCGGGGAGCTGTTTTTT. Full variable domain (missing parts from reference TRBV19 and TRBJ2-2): DGGITQSPKYLFRKEGQNVTLSCEQNLNHDAMYWYRQDPGQGLRLIYYSQIVNDFQKGDIAEGYSVSREKKESFPLTVTSAQKNPTAFYLCASSREPVIAANTGELFFGEGSRLTVL.

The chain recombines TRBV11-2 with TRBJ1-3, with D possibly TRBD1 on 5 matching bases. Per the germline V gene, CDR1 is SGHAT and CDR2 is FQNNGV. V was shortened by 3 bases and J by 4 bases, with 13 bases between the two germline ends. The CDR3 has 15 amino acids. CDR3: CASSFLQGIGNTIYF. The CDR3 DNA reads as TGTGCCAGCAGCTTCCTTCAGGGTATCGGAAACACCATATATTTT. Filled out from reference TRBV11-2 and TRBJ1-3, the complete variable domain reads EAGVAQSPRYKIIEKRQSVAFWCNPISGHATLYWYQQILGQGPKLLIQFQNNGVVDDSQLPKDRFSAERLKGVDSTLKIQPAKLEDSAVYLCASSFLQGIGNTIYFGEGSWLTVV.

The CDR3 loop is CASSQALRESYNEQFF. CDR3 bases: TGTGCCAGCAGCCAAGCGTTGCGGGAGTCCTACAATGAGCAGTTCTTC. The chain recombines TRBV14 with TRBJ2-1, with 7 bases that match TRBD2. The CDR3 is 16 amino acids. Germline CDR1 reads SGHDN; CDR2 reads FVKESK. The ends lost 1 base at V and 1 base at J; junction bases unmatched: 4.

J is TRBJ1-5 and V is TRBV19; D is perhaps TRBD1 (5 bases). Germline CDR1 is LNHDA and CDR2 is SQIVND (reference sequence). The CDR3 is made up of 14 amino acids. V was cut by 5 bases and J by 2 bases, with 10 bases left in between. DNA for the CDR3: TGTGCCAGTAGTCAGGGTGAGGGCAATCAGCCCCAGCATTTT. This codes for CASSQGEGNQPQHF.

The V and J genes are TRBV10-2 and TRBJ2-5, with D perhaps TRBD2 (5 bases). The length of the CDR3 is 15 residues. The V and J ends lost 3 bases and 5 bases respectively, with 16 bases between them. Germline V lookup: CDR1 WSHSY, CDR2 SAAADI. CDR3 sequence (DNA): TGCGCCAGCAGTGATCAAGGTACGACGGGGGAGACCCAGTACTTC. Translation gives CASSDQGTTGETQYF.

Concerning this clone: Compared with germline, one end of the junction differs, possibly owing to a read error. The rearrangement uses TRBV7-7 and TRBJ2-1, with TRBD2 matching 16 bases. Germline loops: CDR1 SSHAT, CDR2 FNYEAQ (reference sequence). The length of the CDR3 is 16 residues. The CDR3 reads CASSRGLAGGDNEQFF. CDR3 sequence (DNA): TGTGCTAGCAGCCGGGGACTAGCGGGGGGGGACAATGAGCAGTTCTTC.

The CDR3 reads CASSTLFHEQFF. The CDR3 DNA is TGTGCCAGTAGTACACTATTCCATGAGCAGTTCTTC. The chain couples TRBV19 to TRBJ2-1; no clear D gene. Per germline, CDR1 LNHDA and CDR2 SQIVND (reference sequence). Trimming cost V 4 bases and J 8 bases, with 9 bases left between them. The CDR3 is 12 amino acids.

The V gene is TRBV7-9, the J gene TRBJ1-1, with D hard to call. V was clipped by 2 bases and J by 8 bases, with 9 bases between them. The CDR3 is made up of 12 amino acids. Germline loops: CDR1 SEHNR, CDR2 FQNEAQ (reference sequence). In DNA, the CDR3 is TGTGCCAGCAGCTTATTGGGGATGGAAGCTTTCTTT. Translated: CASSLLGMEAFF.

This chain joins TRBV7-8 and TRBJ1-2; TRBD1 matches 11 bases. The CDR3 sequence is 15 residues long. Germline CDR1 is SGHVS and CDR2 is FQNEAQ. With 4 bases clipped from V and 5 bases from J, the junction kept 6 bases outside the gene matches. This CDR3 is CASSSRGTGGYGYTF. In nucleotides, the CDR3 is TGTGCCAGCAGCTCACGTGGGACAGGGGGTTATGGCTACACCTTC.

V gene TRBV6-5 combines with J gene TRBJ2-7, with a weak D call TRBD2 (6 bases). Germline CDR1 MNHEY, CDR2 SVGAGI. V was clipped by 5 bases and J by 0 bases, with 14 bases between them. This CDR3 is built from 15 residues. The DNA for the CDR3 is TGTGCCAGCAGTCCTGGGGGGACGGCCTCCTACGAGCAGTACGTC. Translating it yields CASSPGGTASYEQYV.

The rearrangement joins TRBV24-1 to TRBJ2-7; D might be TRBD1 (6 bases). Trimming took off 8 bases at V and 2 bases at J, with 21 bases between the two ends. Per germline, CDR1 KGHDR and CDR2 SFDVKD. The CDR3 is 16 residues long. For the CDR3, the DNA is TGTGCCACCATACCCCCGGGACATAAACTTCCCTACGAGCAGTACTTC. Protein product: CATIPPGHKLPYEQYF.

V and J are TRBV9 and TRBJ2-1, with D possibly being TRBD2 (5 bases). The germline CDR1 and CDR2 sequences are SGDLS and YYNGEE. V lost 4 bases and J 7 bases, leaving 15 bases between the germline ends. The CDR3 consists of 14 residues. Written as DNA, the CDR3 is TGTGCCAGCAGCACGCAAGCGGCCGCGAATGAGCAGTTCTTC. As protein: CASSTQAAANEQFF.